This TCR beta chain was obtained from a study of beta chain features in type 1 diabetes. Study-wide points: A potential influence of HLA type upon TCRB rearrangement remained unresolved herein. Cells expressing TCR highly could be over-represented by cDNA sequencing.

What was sequenced were expressed TCRB transcripts, since all of the isolated RNA had been reverse transcribed. This table comes from immunoSEQ multiplex PCR, and its TCRdb copy is limited to in-frame clones, with some not included. The sample contains roughly 41,000 clones, roughly 50% of which appear only once. Notes on this clone: What it recognizes is unknown.

Sorted populations all had greater than 95% purity. With 2 bases removed from V and 5 bases from J, the gap between germline ends came to 9 bases. Germline values: CDR1 MGHDK, CDR2 SYGVNS. The CDR3 totals 14 residues. J is TRBJ2-2 and V is TRBV25-1, with D tentatively TRBD1 (5 bases). The sample was central memory CD4+ T cells from blood. This TCR was sampled from a young woman in good health. CDR3 amino acids: CASSEAGRTGELFF. The CDR3 DNA follows: TGTGCCAGCAGTGAAGCAGGGCGGACCGGGGAGCTGTTTTTT.